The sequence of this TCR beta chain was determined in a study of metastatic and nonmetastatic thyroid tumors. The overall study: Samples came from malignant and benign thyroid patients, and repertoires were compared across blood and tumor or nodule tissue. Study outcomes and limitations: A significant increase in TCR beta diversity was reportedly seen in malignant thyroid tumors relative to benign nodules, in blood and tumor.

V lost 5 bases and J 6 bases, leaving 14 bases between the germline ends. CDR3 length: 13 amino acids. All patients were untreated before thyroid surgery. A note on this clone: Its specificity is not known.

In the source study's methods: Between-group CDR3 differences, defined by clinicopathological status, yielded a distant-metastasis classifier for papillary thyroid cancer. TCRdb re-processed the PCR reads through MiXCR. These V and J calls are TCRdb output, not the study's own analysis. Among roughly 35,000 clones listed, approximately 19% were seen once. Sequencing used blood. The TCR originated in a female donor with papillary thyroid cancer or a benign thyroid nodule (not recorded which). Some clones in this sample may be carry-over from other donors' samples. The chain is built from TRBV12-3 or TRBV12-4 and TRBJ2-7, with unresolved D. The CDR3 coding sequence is TGTGCCAGCAGTCCCCAAGGGTTCGGCGAGCAGTACTTC. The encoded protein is CASSPQGFGEQYF.